This T cell receptor beta chain was observed in a study of cytomegalovirus exposure and HLA in healthy donors. Study results and caveats: Common viral pathogens seemed, in a later analysis, to connect with several of the most significant clusters. A later analysis revealed that TCR association rates differed between HLA loci, peaking at DRB1 and bottoming out at HLA-C. Clonal expansion, a later analysis showed, was greater in HLA-associated TCR beta chains than in equally common others.

The PCR made use of 60 Vbeta and 13 Jbeta primers. Clones were sequenced by immunoSEQ multiplex PCR, and TCRdb holds only the in-frame ones, with some missing. Of roughly 100,000 clones detected, 65% to 85% appear once; the ten largest clones hold roughly 3.9%. A few counts support this clone. What it binds is not known. The V end lost 4 bases, the J end lost 0 bases, and 14 bases lay between the germline ends. Germline-derived CDR1 and CDR2 are SGHDT and YYEEEE. This CDR3 is 17 amino acids long. The chain is built from TRBV5-6 and TRBJ2-6, with D possibly being TRBD1 (5 bases). The sequencing input was PBMCs. This receptor was obtained from a man over 45 in good health and CMV-seropositive. This chain's CDR3 is CASSVREGVSGANVLTF. In nucleotides, the CDR3 is TGTGCCAGCAGCGTAAGGGAAGGGGTCTCTGGGGCCAACGTCCTGACTTTC.